This is a list of T cell receptor beta chains from one sample in a study of cytomegalovirus exposure and HLA in healthy donors. The method was immunoSEQ multiplex PCR; TCRdb's version includes in-frame clones alone and lacks a portion of them. Of a few hundred thousand clones listed, approximately 68% were seen once; the top ten hold about 1.9%. The sequenced sample was PBMCs. The origin of the receptors is a woman under 40 in good health and CMV-seronegative. Both conserved end residues are part of each CDR3. A D gene is named only where the DNA matches it firmly. Only part of the rows carry a size: once, few, many, or a class if the clone is expanded.

TRBV6-5	TRBJ1-2	-	once	TGTGCCAGCAGTCCGAGACAGTCGGGCGGCTACACCTTC	CASSPRQSGGYTF
TRBV7-9	TRBJ2-7	-	-	TGTGCCAGCAGCCTGACGAGGTCAACCTACGAGCAGTACTTC	CASSLTRSTYEQYF
TRBV4-2	TRBJ2-1	-	-	TGTGCCAGCAGCCAAGAGATAGAGGATGAGCAGTTCTTC	CASSQEIEDEQFF
TRBV7-9	TRBJ1-2	TRBD1	few	TGTGCCAGCAGCCTGGGACAGGGCTACACCTTC	CASSLGQGYTF
TRBV7-2	TRBJ2-7	TRBD1	-	TGTGCCAGCAGCTTAGTTCCCCCTAGACAGGGGCGTTCCTACGAGCAGTACTTC	CASSLVPPRQGRSYEQYF
TRBV27	TRBJ2-5	-	-	TGTGCCAGCAGTTTACGCCCCTCGACAGCCGATGAGACCCAGTACTTC	CASSLRPSTADETQYF
TRBV7-8	TRBJ2-7	TRBD2	few	TGTGCCAGCAGCTTGAGCGGGAGCTCCTACGAGCAGTACTTC	CASSLSGSSYEQYF
TRBV7-6	TRBJ2-5	TRBD1	-	TGTGCCAGCAGCTTGGTGGGGACAGGGGTGGAAGAGACCCAGTACTTC	CASSLVGTGVEETQYF
TRBV19	TRBJ2-3	-	-	TGTGCCAGTAGCTATAGCACAGATACGCAGTATTTT	CASSYSTDTQYF
TRBV29-1	TRBJ1-1	-	-	TGCAGCCTTACCAGGGGAGAAGGTCCGAACACTGAAGCTTTCTTT	CSLTRGEGPNTEAFF
TRBV4-2	TRBJ1-3	-	-	TGTGCCAGCAGCCGTACGGGTTATACATCTGGAAACACCATATATTTT	CASSRTGYTSGNTIYF
TRBV5-5	TRBJ2-7	-	-	TGTGCCAGCAGCTCGGTGGGAGGTACCTACGAGCAGTACTTC	CASSSVGGTYEQYF